This passage covers 4 T cell receptor beta chains from one sample sequenced in a study of blood T cells in healthy people across ages. PCR was performed a second time for roughly 6 to 12 cycles using a sample-barcoded 5' primer and a J-beta primer mix. TCRdb itself ran the 5' RACE reads through MiXCR, one entry per CDR3 protein. In the table there are about 1.4 million distinct CDR3 sequences, roughly 60% of which are singletons. Sequencing input: blood. The receptors derive from a man aged 18 to 30 in good health.

The rearrangement joins TRBV29-1 to TRBJ1-4; D unclear. Trimming took 4 bases from V and 4 from J, leaving 7 bases between them. The CDR3 covers 12 residues. CDR1 SQVTM and CDR2 ANQGSEA come from the germline V gene. CDR3 in DNA: TGCAGCGTTGCTGGTAATAATGAAAAACTGTTTTTT. This codes for CSVAGNNEKLFF.

The chain recombines TRBV5-6 with TRBJ2-1, with D unresolved. This CDR3 is 16 amino acids long. The germline V gene has CDR1 SGHDT and CDR2 YYEEEE. Trimming left V 0 bases short and J 3 bases short, with 13 bases between. CDR3 residues: CASSLASSRNYNEQFF. CDR3 nucleotides: TGTGCCAGCAGCTTGGCTAGTTCCCGTAACTACAATGAGCAGTTCTTC.

The chain carries TRBV28 and TRBJ2-3; 12 nucleotides match TRBD1. This CDR3 has 15 residues. V lost 3 bases and J lost 7; bases outside the gene matches: 5. CDR1 is MDHEN and CDR2 is SYDVKM in the germline V gene. The CDR3 region is CASSFGGQGAHTQYF. CDR3 DNA sequence: TGTGCCAGCAGTTTTGGGGGACAGGGGGCTCATACGCAGTATTTT.

V and J are TRBV10-3 and TRBJ1-1; the D gene is possibly TRBD1 (5 bases). The CDR3 has 16 residues. In germline, CDR1 is ENHRY, CDR2 SYGVKD. V was pared by 6 bases and J by 5 bases, with 22 bases between. The CDR3 DNA sequence: TGTGCCATCAGGGGGATCACACTAGCGGGGGAGACTGAAGCTTTCTTT. It specifies CAIRGITLAGETEAFF.